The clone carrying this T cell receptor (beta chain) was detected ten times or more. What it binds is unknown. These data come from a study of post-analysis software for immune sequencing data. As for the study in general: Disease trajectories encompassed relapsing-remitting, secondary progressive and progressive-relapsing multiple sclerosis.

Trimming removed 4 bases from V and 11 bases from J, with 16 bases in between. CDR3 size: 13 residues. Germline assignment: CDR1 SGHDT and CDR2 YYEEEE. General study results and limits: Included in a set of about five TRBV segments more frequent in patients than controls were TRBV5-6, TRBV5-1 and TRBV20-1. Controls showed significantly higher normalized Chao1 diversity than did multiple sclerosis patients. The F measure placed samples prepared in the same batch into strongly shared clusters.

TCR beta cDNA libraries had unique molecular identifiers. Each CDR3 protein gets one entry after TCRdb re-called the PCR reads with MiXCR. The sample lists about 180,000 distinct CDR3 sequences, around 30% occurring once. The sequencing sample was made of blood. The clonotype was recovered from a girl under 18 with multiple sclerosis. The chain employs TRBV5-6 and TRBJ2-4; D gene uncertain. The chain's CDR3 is CASSPPGRGFQYF. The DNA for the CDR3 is TGTGCCAGCAGCCCGCCAGGAAGAGGCTTTCAGTACTTC. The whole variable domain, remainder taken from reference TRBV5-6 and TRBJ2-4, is DAGVTQSPTHLIKTRGQQVTLRCSPKSGHDTVSWYQQALGQGPQFIFQYYEEEERQRGNFPDRFSGHQFPNYSSELNVNALLLGDSALYLCASSPPGRGFQYFGAGTRLSVL.